Listed below are T cell receptor beta chains from one sample, sequenced in a study of shared clonotypes between healthy human individuals. The data were produced by immunoSEQ multiplex PCR, yet TCRdb's version contains in-frame clones alone and is incomplete. The profile shows around 2.1 million clones, roughly 91% of them singletons. The sequenced sample consisted of naive CD8+ T cells from PBMCs. Receptors were obtained from a young man in good health. Some clones in this sample may be carry-over from other donors' samples. Each CDR3 is given with its conserved first and last residue. Each record gives: J gene, clone size, D gene, V gene, CDR3 protein, CDR3 DNA. A D gene is named only where the DNA matches it firmly. The size of a clone is reported for some rows only, either as once, few or many, or as a class for expanded clones.

j_call: TRBJ2-7; clone_size: .; d_call: TRBD2; v_call: TRBV4-1; cdr3_aa: CASSQDPGRETSGMQYEQYF; cdr3_nt: TGCGCCAGCAGCCAAGACCCGGGACGGGAGACTAGCGGGATGCAGTACGAGCAGTACTTC
j_call: TRBJ1-4; clone_size: .; d_call: TRBD1; v_call: TRBV9; cdr3_aa: CASSVGGTGREKLFF; cdr3_nt: TGTGCCAGCAGCGTAGGCGGGACAGGGCGTGAAAAACTGTTTTTT
j_call: TRBJ1-2; clone_size: .; d_call: TRBD1; v_call: TRBV29-1; cdr3_aa: CSVEDRGTSYGYTF; cdr3_nt: TGCAGCGTTGAGGACAGGGGGACGAGCTATGGCTACACCTTC
j_call: TRBJ2-7; clone_size: once; d_call: TRBD2; v_call: TRBV10-3; cdr3_aa: CAISESFQGLAGYEQYF; cdr3_nt: TGTGCCATCAGTGAGTCTTTCCAAGGACTAGCGGGTTACGAGCAGTACTTC
j_call: TRBJ2-7; clone_size: .; d_call: TRBD1; v_call: TRBV27; cdr3_aa: CASSYLDRGFEQYF; cdr3_nt: TGTGCCAGCAGTTATTTGGACAGGGGTTTCGAGCAGTACTTC
j_call: TRBJ1-3; clone_size: .; d_call: .; v_call: TRBV15; cdr3_aa: CATSRDRRTGNTIYF; cdr3_nt: TGTGCCACCAGCAGAGATAGGAGGACTGGAAACACCATATATTTT
j_call: TRBJ2-7; clone_size: once; d_call: .; v_call: TRBV27; cdr3_aa: CASGVRVEQYF; cdr3_nt: TGTGCCAGCGGTGTCAGGGTCGAGCAGTACTTC
j_call: TRBJ2-7; clone_size: .; d_call: TRBD2; v_call: TRBV4-1; cdr3_aa: CASSQLVPSGSSYEQYF; cdr3_nt: TGCGCCAGCAGCCAACTTGTCCCTAGCGGGAGTTCCTACGAGCAGTACTTC
j_call: TRBJ2-7; clone_size: .; d_call: .; v_call: TRBV7-3; cdr3_aa: CASSLTSSYEQYF; cdr3_nt: TGTGCCAGCAGCTTGACATCATCCTACGAGCAGTACTTC
j_call: TRBJ1-2; clone_size: .; d_call: .; v_call: TRBV6-6; cdr3_aa: CASRGLSNYGYTF; cdr3_nt: TGTGCCAGCAGAGGACTCTCCAACTATGGCTACACCTTC
j_call: TRBJ2-5; clone_size: once; d_call: TRBD1; v_call: TRBV4-2; cdr3_aa: CASSQDSRDRRLKETQYF; cdr3_nt: TGTGCCAGCAGCCAAGACTCAAGGGACAGGCGCCTAAAAGAGACCCAGTACTTC
j_call: TRBJ2-7; clone_size: .; d_call: .; v_call: TRBV5-6; cdr3_aa: CASSLVGERYEQYF; cdr3_nt: TGTGCCAGCAGCTTGGTGGGGGAAAGATACGAGCAGTACTTC
j_call: TRBJ2-1; clone_size: .; d_call: .; v_call: TRBV4-3; cdr3_aa: CASSQGPSYESGDNNEQFF; cdr3_nt: TGCGCCAGCAGCCAAGGGCCCTCTTATGAGAGCGGAGATAACAATGAGCAGTTCTTC
j_call: TRBJ2-1; clone_size: once; d_call: .; v_call: TRBV7-9; cdr3_aa: CATGSSSYNEQFF; cdr3_nt: TGTGCCACCGGTTCCAGTTCCTACAATGAGCAGTTCTTC
j_call: TRBJ1-1; clone_size: .; d_call: .; v_call: TRBV5-1; cdr3_aa: CASSPPATGRDAEAFF; cdr3_nt: TGCGCCAGCAGTCCCCCAGCCACAGGGCGTGACGCTGAAGCTTTCTTT
j_call: TRBJ1-1; clone_size: few; d_call: .; v_call: TRBV27; cdr3_aa: CASSHLNTEAFF; cdr3_nt: TGTGCCAGCAGCCATTTGAACACTGAAGCTTTCTTT
j_call: TRBJ1-1; clone_size: .; d_call: .; v_call: TRBV4-1; cdr3_aa: CASSQVRREPGSSPGPEAFF; cdr3_nt: TGCGCCAGCAGCCAAGTCCGAAGGGAGCCGGGGTCCTCTCCGGGGCCCGAAGCTTTCTTT
j_call: TRBJ1-2; clone_size: once; d_call: .; v_call: TRBV5-5; cdr3_aa: CASSLWVSRDYGYTF; cdr3_nt: TGTGCCAGCAGCTTGTGGGTCAGCAGGGACTATGGCTACACCTTC
j_call: TRBJ1-6; clone_size: .; d_call: .; v_call: TRBV11-2; cdr3_aa: CASSLGALRSPLHF; cdr3_nt: TGTGCCAGCAGCTTAGGGGCCCTTAGATCACCCCTCCACTTT
j_call: TRBJ1-2; clone_size: .; d_call: .; v_call: TRBV5-4; cdr3_aa: CASSSDSTYGYTF; cdr3_nt: TGTGCCAGCAGCTCGGACAGCACGTATGGCTACACCTTC
j_call: TRBJ2-5; clone_size: .; d_call: TRBD2; v_call: TRBV4-1; cdr3_aa: CASSQWPGLAGVETQYF; cdr3_nt: TGCGCCAGCAGCCAATGGCCGGGACTAGCGGGAGTGGAGACCCAGTACTTC
j_call: TRBJ2-3; clone_size: .; d_call: TRBD2; v_call: TRBV13; cdr3_aa: CASSLGSTSGDTDTQYF; cdr3_nt: TGTGCCAGCAGCTTAGGCTCAACTAGCGGAGACACAGATACGCAGTATTTT
j_call: TRBJ2-7; clone_size: .; d_call: .; v_call: TRBV4-3; cdr3_aa: CASSQMSASRYEQYF; cdr3_nt: TGCGCCAGCAGCCAGATGTCGGCAAGCAGGTACGAGCAGTACTTC
j_call: TRBJ2-3; clone_size: .; d_call: TRBD2; v_call: TRBV4-1; cdr3_aa: CASRLAGGLTSTDTQYF; cdr3_nt: TGCGCCAGCCGACTAGCGGGAGGCCTTACTTCCACAGATACGCAGTATTTT